Each of the 27 T cell receptor beta chains below was sequenced from the same sample in a study of siplizumab effects on memory and regulatory T cells. Clones were read by immunoSEQ multiplex PCR, and TCRdb kept only the in-frame ones, dropping some. Of approximately 100,000 clones in the sample, 93% were seen once. The sequencing sample was made of Tregs sorted from blood. These TCRs come from a human donor in good health.

This chain connects TRBV4-1 to TRBJ2-6; the match to TRBD2 covers 8 bases. The CDR3 spans 19 residues. The trim removed 4 bases at V and 0 bases at J, leaving 11 bases unmatched. Germline V gives CDR1 MGHRA, CDR2 YSYEKL. The CDR3, as DNA: TGCGCCAGCAGCCTCCGGGGCCGGGGGGGCGGCTCTGGGGCCAACGTCCTGACTTTC. The encoded protein is CASSLRGRGGGSGANVLTF.

The V gene is TRBV7-2, the J gene TRBJ2-3, with TRBD2 as a possible D gene (6 bases). CDR1 is SGHTA, CDR2 FQGNSA, per germline. The CDR3 is made up of 15 amino acids. Trimming removed 10 bases at V and 0 bases at J, with 17 bases between. The CDR3 loop reads CAINSGRDSTDTQYF. CDR3 in DNA: TGTGCCATCAACTCGGGGCGGGATAGCACAGATACGCAGTATTTT.

The rearrangement links TRBV2 to TRBJ2-5; D is perhaps TRBD1 (5 bases). The DNA end lines up better with TRBJ2-7; the J call may be wrong. CDR1 is SNHLY, CDR2 FYNNEI, per germline. CDR3 length: 14 amino acids. The DNA of the CDR3 is TGTGCCAGCAGTTCACCGGCAGGGTCCTACGAGCAGTACTTC. This encodes CASSSPAGSYEQYF.

V and J are TRBV21-1 and TRBJ2-2; the D call of TRBD1 is as the table states it, not checked on the DNA. TRBV21-1 is designated a pseudogene. The CDR3 has 15 residues. CDR3: CASGTDRGNTGELFF. The CDR3 DNA follows: TGTGCCAGCGGGACAGACAGGGGGAACACCGGGGAGCTGTTTTTT.

The rearrangement links TRBV18 to TRBJ2-5; D gene unclear. The V end was cut by 1 base, the J end by 5 bases, with 8 bases between. The CDR3 extends over 13 amino acids. The V gene's germline CDR1 is KGHSH and CDR2 LQKENI. The CDR3 bases are TGTGCCAGCTCACCACTAGCTGGGGAGACCCAGTACTTC. The encoded protein is CASSPLAGETQYF.

A few counts support this clone. This chain uses TRBV19 with TRBJ1-1; D is perhaps TRBD1 (5 bases). The CDR3 contains 13 residues. Deletions cut 5 bases from V and 1 base from J, with 8 bases between. Per germline, CDR1 LNHDA and CDR2 SQIVND (reference sequence). The CDR3 protein is CASSYRPNTEAFF. Here the CDR3 DNA reads TGTGCCAGTAGTTACAGGCCGAACACTGAAGCTTTCTTT.

The table lists this clone with a count of one. This chain links TRBV5-1 with TRBJ2-2; TRBD2 matches at 8 bases. J was trimmed by 7 bases and V by 5 bases; bases with no gene match: 7. This CDR3 is built from 14 residues. CDR1 and CDR2 from the germline V gene are SGHRS and YFSETQ. The CDR3 loop reads CASSGAGVSGELFF. The CDR3 region has the DNA TGCGCCAGCAGTGGAGCGGGAGTAAGCGGGGAGCTGTTTTTT.

The chain joins TRBV9 to TRBJ2-2, with D maybe TRBD2 (6 bases). The CDR3 is 15 residues long. V lost 6 bases, J lost 4 bases, and 16 bases lay in between. Germline V CDR1 and CDR2: SGDLS, YYNGEE. The DNA of the CDR3 is TGTGCCAGCACCAAGGAAGCGGGCCTCACCGGGGAGCTGTTTTTT. This translates into CASTKEAGLTGELFF.

The table lists this clone with a count of one. CDR3 region: CASSHALGLAGVKYEQYF. Here the CDR3 DNA reads TGTGCCAGCAGCCATGCGTTAGGGCTAGCGGGAGTTAAGTACGAGCAGTACTTC. This sequence joins TRBV14 and TRBJ2-7; 10 bases fit TRBD2. The junction had 15 bases not matched to a gene; V was cut back by 3 bases and J by 4 bases. The CDR3 is 18 amino acids. Per the germline V gene, CDR1 is SGHDN and CDR2 is FVKESK.

V and J are TRBV6-6 and TRBJ1-5; 7 bases fit TRBD1. The CDR3 sequence is 14 residues long. Germline CDR1 and CDR2: MNHNY and SVGAGI (reference sequence). The V segment lost 6 bases and the J segment 3 bases; nucleotides outside the gene matches: 5. CDR3: CASRTGQVNQPQHF. As DNA, the CDR3 is TGTGCCAGCAGGACTGGACAGGTCAATCAGCCCCAGCATTTT.

V is TRBV5-4 and J is TRBJ2-5, with TRBD1 matching over 7 bases. The germline CDR1 and CDR2 sequences are SGHNT and YYREEE (reference sequence). V lost 2 bases to trimming and J lost 4 bases; unmatched junction nucleotides: 8. The CDR3 is 15 amino acids. CDR3 bases: TGTGCCAGCAGCTTAAACCCAGGGACAGTAGAGACCCAGTACTTC. Amino acid sequence: CASSLNPGTVETQYF.

The chain joins TRBV27 to TRBJ1-1, with D perhaps TRBD1 (6 bases). The CDR3 runs 14 residues. Germline V lookup: CDR1 MNHEY, CDR2 SMNVEV (reference sequence). V lost 3 bases to trimming and J lost 4 bases, with 12 bases between them. This chain's CDR3 is CASSFGGAITEAFF. The CDR3 DNA follows: TGTGCCAGCAGTTTCGGGGGGGCGATCACTGAAGCTTTCTTT.

The V and J genes are TRBV7-9 and TRBJ1-4; D uncertain. V was cut by 2 bases and J by 4 bases, with 11 bases left in between. Looked up from germline, CDR1 is SEHNR and CDR2 is FQNEAQ (reference sequence). The length of the CDR3 is 15 residues. The CDR3 nucleotides read TGTGCCAGCAGCTTAAGAGGTCGAGGTAATGAAAAACTGTTTTTT. It specifies CASSLRGRGNEKLFF.

The rearrangement links TRBV2 to TRBJ2-2; D unresolved. Deletions cut 6 bases from V and 7 bases from J, with 6 bases between. The CDR3 has 11 amino acids. The V gene's germline CDR1 is SNHLY and CDR2 FYNNEI. CDR3 loop: CASSLLGELFF. CDR3 nucleotides: TGTGCCAGCAGCCTCCTCGGGGAGCTGTTTTTT.

Here the CDR3 reads CASSASGTISNQPQHF. As DNA, the CDR3 is TGTGCCAGTAGTGCTAGCGGGACAATTAGCAATCAGCCCCAGCATTTT. The chain joins TRBV19 to TRBJ1-5, with D perhaps TRBD1 (6 bases). V lost 5 bases, J lost 0 bases, and 14 bases lay in between. In germline, CDR1 is LNHDA, CDR2 SQIVND (reference sequence). The CDR3 runs to 16 residues.

The chain recombines TRBV7-9 with TRBJ2-1; TRBD2 matches at 13 bases. Germline V gene sequence: CDR1 SEHNR, CDR2 FQNEAQ (reference sequence). This CDR3 contains 17 residues. The V segment lost 6 bases and the J segment 7 bases; nucleotides outside the gene matches: 12. CDR3: CASSLGLAGAMENEQFF. The CDR3 coding sequence is TGTGCCAGCAGTCTTGGACTAGCGGGAGCTATGGAGAATGAGCAGTTCTTC.

The J gene is TRBJ2-3, the V gene TRBV5-4; D not certain. Trimming removed 2 bases at V and 1 base at J, with 8 bases between. The CDR3 is 14 residues long. The V gene's germline CDR1 is SGHNT and CDR2 YYREEE (reference sequence). CDR3 in DNA: TGTGCCAGCAGCTTAAGGCAGGGCACAGATACGCAGTATTTT. Its translation: CASSLRQGTDTQYF.

In the case of this clone: An end of the junction differs from the germline gene, which may be a read error. J is TRBJ2-2 and V is TRBV2; the D gene is possibly TRBD1 (5 bases). CDR1 and CDR2 (germline): SNHLY, FYNNEI. This CDR3 contains 17 residues. CDR3 coding DNA: TGTGCCAGCAGCGAAGATATCGGACAAACGAACACCGGGGAGCTGTTTTTT. As protein: CASSEDIGQTNTGELFF.

The chain links TRBV7-3 to TRBJ1-2; TRBD1 matches at 7 bases. V dropped 0 bases and J dropped 7; count of bases not matched to a gene: 8. This CDR3 spans 15 amino acids. Germline CDR1 reads SGHTA; CDR2 reads FQGTGA. CDR3 loop: CASSLTPTGISGYTF. CDR3 nucleotide sequence: TGTGCCAGCAGCTTAACTCCGACAGGGATTAGTGGCTACACCTTC.

The rearrangement joins TRBV12-5 to TRBJ2-3; TRBD1 is a possible D gene (6 bases). Germline CDR1 reads LGHNT; CDR2 reads FRNRAP. The CDR3 sequence is 12 residues long. The V and J ends lost 4 bases and 8 bases respectively, with 10 bases between them. CDR3 in amino acids: CASGYRAGTQYF. The CDR3, as DNA: TGTGCTAGTGGTTACAGGGCGGGTACGCAGTATTTT.

This sequence joins TRBV29-1 and TRBJ1-2; D is ambiguous. V lost 6 bases to trimming and J lost 7 bases, with 6 bases between them. This CDR3 spans 9 amino acids. From germline, CDR1 is SQVTM and CDR2 ANQGSEA. The DNA of the CDR3 is TGCAGCGTGGTAGTTGGCTACACCTTC. It encodes CSVVVGYTF.

The chain uses TRBV4-1 and TRBJ2-6, with 9 positions matching TRBD1. This CDR3 spans 16 amino acids. Germline-derived CDR1 and CDR2 are MGHRA and YSYEKL. Trimming at V came to 6 bases and at J to 2 bases, leaving 5 bases not matched to a gene. CDR3 sequence: CASRHTGGPGANVLTF. The CDR3 bases are TGCGCCAGCAGACATACAGGGGGCCCTGGGGCCAACGTCCTGACTTTC.

This clone was observed once. The J gene is TRBJ1-4, the V gene TRBV19; D possibly corresponds to TRBD1 (6 bases). The CDR3 covers 18 residues. Germline V gene lookup returns CDR1 LNHDA and CDR2 SQIVND (reference sequence). Trimming left V 5 bases short and J 7 bases short, with 26 bases between. CDR3 DNA sequence: TGTGCCAGTAGTCTCAAGAGGGGATTGGGGGGGCTTCGTGAAAAACTGTTTTTT. Its translation: CASSLKRGLGGLREKLFF.

This chain uses TRBV5-8 with TRBJ1-4; possibly TRBD1 for D (5 bases). Trimming removed 4 bases at V and 8 bases at J, with 15 bases between. This CDR3 region has 14 residues. CDR1 SGHTS and CDR2 YDEGEE come from the germline V gene. The CDR3 is CASSGGSAGEKLFF. DNA of the CDR3: TGTGCCAGCAGCGGGGGGTCTGCCGGGGAAAAACTGTTTTTT.

This clone was seen just once. The chain recombines TRBV6-6 with TRBJ2-4; maybe TRBD2 (7 bases). Trimming stripped 6 bases from V and 6 bases from J, with 15 bases between. CDR3 length equals 14 residues. CDR1 is MNHNY and CDR2 is SVGAGI in the germline V gene (reference sequence). CDR3 amino acids: CASSRGRGANIQYF. CDR3 nucleotides: TGTGCCAGCAGCCGAGGCCGGGGGGCAAACATTCAGTACTTC.

The V call is TRBV5-6, the J call TRBJ1-2, with unresolved D. The CDR3 is 14 amino acids. Germline loops: CDR1 SGHDT, CDR2 YYEEEE. Deletions cut 0 bases from V and 4 bases from J, with 10 bases between. The CDR3 DNA is TGTGCCAGCAGCTTGGAGTTGGGGATCTATGGCTACACCTTC. This translates into CASSLELGIYGYTF.

The V call is TRBV2, the J call TRBJ2-1; D is unresolved. Germline V gene sequence: CDR1 SNHLY, CDR2 FYNNEI. CDR3 length: 13 amino acids. Trimming cost V 2 bases and J 6 bases, with 8 bases left between them. In DNA, the CDR3 is TGTGCCAGCAGTGAAATGGGGTTCAATGAGCAGTTCTTC. Amino acid sequence: CASSEMGFNEQFF.